A single T cell receptor beta chain is shown here with its context. The data belong to a study of shared clonotypes between healthy human individuals. Trimming left V 5 bases short and J 0 bases short, with 16 bases between. This CDR3 has 16 residues. The germline V gene has CDR1 SGHVS and CDR2 FNYEAQ. The data were produced by immunoSEQ multiplex PCR, yet TCRdb's version contains in-frame clones alone and is incomplete. The top ten clones hold roughly 24% of a sample with over 95,000 clones, over 65% of them seen once. This clonotype was sampled from a woman aged 25 to 39 in good health. The specimen sequenced was memory CD8+ T cells sorted from blood. Noted subset: CD45RO+ cells pooled with CCR7-negative TemRA cells. The chain joins TRBV7-6 to TRBJ1-2, with D maybe TRBD1 (5 bases). The CDR3 here is CASSERGVGSNYGYTF. The CDR3 DNA reads TGTGCCAGCAGCGAGCGGGGCGTCGGATCTAACTATGGCTACACCTTC.